Following are 21 T cell receptor beta chains from one sample sequenced in a study of early T cells in non-severe SARS-CoV-2 infection. One entry per CDR3 protein results from TCRdb running MiXCR on the 5' RACE reads. The data hold tens of thousands of distinct CDR3 sequences, with over 15% observed a single time. The source material was whole blood, sampled at baseline. Source of these receptors: an adult who was a healthcare worker with PCR-confirmed SARS-CoV-2 infection or an uninfected control (not recorded which).

The sample holds a few counts of this clonotype. The chain links TRBV7-9 to TRBJ2-6; D is uncertain. Germline V gene lookup returns CDR1 SEHNR and CDR2 FQNEAQ (reference sequence). The CDR3 length is 13 residues. With 8 bases removed from V and 2 bases from J, the gap between germline ends came to 7 bases. In nucleotides, the CDR3 is TGTGCCAGCCCCCCGACTGGGGCCAACGTCCTGACTTTC. It yields the protein CASPPTGANVLTF.

This clonotype was counted at least ten times. This rearrangement joins TRBV19 to TRBJ1-5; 9 bases are a match to TRBD1. V was pared by 7 bases and J by 6 bases, with 7 bases of the junction left unmatched. Germline V gene data show CDR1 as LNHDA and CDR2 as SQIVND (reference sequence). The CDR3 consists of 14 residues. CDR3 sequence: CASNPGQGIQPQHF. DNA for the CDR3: TGTGCCAGTAACCCCGGACAGGGGATTCAGCCCCAGCATTTT.

This chain links TRBV7-3 with TRBJ2-7; D is possibly TRBD1 (5 bases). The germline V and J ends were trimmed by 4 bases and 3 bases, with 13 bases remaining between them. This CDR3 has 14 residues. Germline V gene lookup returns CDR1 SGHTA and CDR2 FQGTGA. CDR3: CASSYQGAGYEQYF. DNA of the CDR3: TGTGCCAGCAGCTATCAAGGGGCAGGCTACGAGCAGTACTTC.

The chain combines TRBV6-6 with TRBJ2-5; 10 positions agree with TRBD1. The CDR3 extends over 13 amino acids. Germline CDR1 MNHNY, CDR2 SVGAGI (reference sequence). J gave up 11 bases and V 0 bases, and 3 bases lay outside the gene matches. Here the CDR3 reads CASSYSWTGGQYF. The CDR3 DNA follows: TGTGCCAGCAGTTACTCCTGGACAGGGGGTCAGTACTTC.

V gene TRBV20-1 combines with J gene TRBJ2-7; D unresolved. V was pared by 8 bases and J by 9 bases, with 8 bases between. Per the germline V gene, CDR1 is DFQATT and CDR2 is SNEGSKA (reference sequence). The CDR3 has 8 amino acids. The CDR3 coding sequence is TGCAGTCCATATTGGCAGTACTTC. Translation gives CSPYWQYF.

This clonotype was observed a few times. The genes are TRBV28 and TRBJ2-5; D assignment may be TRBD1 or TRBD2 (5 bases each). Trimming took off 2 bases at V and 4 bases at J, with 8 bases between the two ends. Germline CDR1 and CDR2: MDHEN and SYDVKM. The CDR3 runs to 13 residues. CDR3 sequence reads: CASSLPGTETQYF. CDR3 nucleotides: TGTGCCAGCAGTTTACCCGGGACAGAGACCCAGTACTTC.

This clonotype was observed a few times. The rearrangement links TRBV21-1 to TRBJ2-1; TRBD1, the table's D call, lacks a check against the DNA. TRBV21-1 is a pseudogene segment. The CDR3 is 16 residues long. CDR3 region: CASSKVSPGEDNEQFF. The CDR3 DNA follows: TGTGCCAGCAGCAAAGTGTCCCCAGGGGAGGACAATGAGCAGTTCTTC.

The chain joins TRBV12-3 or TRBV12-4 to TRBJ2-7, with D perhaps TRBD1 (5 bases). The CDR3 spans 12 residues. The V and J ends lost 6 bases and 5 bases respectively, with 11 bases between them. The CDR3 bases are TGTGCCAGCAGCCCAGGGTATCACGAGCAGTACTTC. It codes for CASSPGYHEQYF.

This chain connects TRBV20-1 to TRBJ2-7; D may correspond to TRBD1 or TRBD2 (7 bases each). V was shortened by 4 bases and J by 6 bases, with 10 bases between the two germline ends. This CDR3 has 11 amino acids. Germline CDR1 DFQATT, CDR2 SNEGSKA (reference sequence). CDR3 amino acids: CSATGGGEQYF. CDR3 nucleotide sequence: TGCAGTGCTACAGGGGGGGGCGAGCAGTACTTC.

This clonotype was observed a single time. The gene calls are TRBV7-2 and TRBJ2-1, with 11 bases matching TRBD2. The germline CDR1 and CDR2 sequences are SGHTA and FQGNSA. The CDR3 covers 17 residues. Trimming took 0 bases from V and 7 from J; bases not matched to a gene: 8. This CDR3 reads CASSLARVAGGSNEQFF. The CDR3 DNA reads as TGTGCCAGCAGCTTAGCGCGGGTAGCGGGAGGGTCGAATGAGCAGTTCTTC.

The chain recombines TRBV7-9 with TRBJ2-7; 7 bases line up with TRBD2. Germline trimming cut 3 bases from V and 6 bases from J; bases unmatched to any gene: 8. The CDR3 loop spans 14 amino acids. The V gene's germline CDR1 is SEHNR and CDR2 FQNEAQ (reference sequence). In DNA, the CDR3 is TGTGCCAGCAGCTTGGGAGGGGAGGACACCGAGCAGTACTTC. This codes for CASSLGGEDTEQYF.

The rearrangement joins TRBV11-2 to TRBJ2-3; TRBD2 aligns across 11 bases. The V gene end was trimmed by 5 bases and the J gene end by 2 bases; junction bases not matched to a gene: 3. CDR1 SGHAT and CDR2 FQNNGV come from the germline V gene. This CDR3 contains 15 residues. This chain's CDR3 is CASSRLAGSTDTQYF. CDR3 DNA sequence: TGTGCCAGCAGCAGACTAGCGGGATCCACAGATACGCAGTATTTT.

This clonotype was seen ten or more times. The J gene is TRBJ2-3, the V gene TRBV19; D is unresolved. The CDR3 runs 14 residues. V lost 4 bases and J lost 1, with 9 bases in between. The germline V gene encodes CDR1 LNHDA and CDR2 SQIVND (reference sequence). The CDR3 spells CASSTTGRTDTQYF. The DNA for the CDR3 is TGTGCCAGTAGTACAACTGGGCGCACAGATACGCAGTATTTT.

The rearrangement links TRBV20-1 to TRBJ2-4; tentatively, D is TRBD1 (5 bases). V lost 2 bases, J lost 7 bases, and 9 bases lay in between. Germline values: CDR1 DFQATT, CDR2 SNEGSKA (reference sequence). The CDR3 length is 12 residues. This CDR3 is CSARSPGNIQYF. CDR3 coding DNA: TGCAGTGCTAGAAGCCCAGGGAACATTCAGTACTTC.

A few counts support this clonotype. The gene calls are TRBV20-1 and TRBJ2-7; 12 bases fit TRBD2. Germline V gives CDR1 DFQATT, CDR2 SNEGSKA (reference sequence). V was pared by 1 base and J by 3 bases, with 4 bases of the junction left unmatched. The CDR3 runs to 15 residues. The CDR3 DNA reads as TGCAGTGCTAGAGTAACTAGCGGGAGGATCTACGAGCAGTACTTC. It translates to CSARVTSGRIYEQYF.

Many counts were recorded for this clonotype. This chain uses TRBV11-2 with TRBJ2-1, with D possibly TRBD1 on 6 matching bases. Trimming stripped 0 bases from V and 7 bases from J, with 7 bases between. Germline-derived CDR1 and CDR2 are SGHAT and FQNNGV. This CDR3 contains 13 residues. The CDR3 spells CASSLERGNEQFF. CDR3 coding DNA: TGTGCCAGCAGCTTAGAAAGGGGGAATGAGCAGTTCTTC.

A few counts support this clonotype. J is TRBJ2-3 and V is TRBV10-1; D gene ambiguous. Trimming took 2 bases from V and 2 from J, leaving 11 bases between them. Germline lookup yields CDR1 WNHNN and CDR2 SYGVQD (reference sequence). The CDR3 loop spans 15 amino acids. In nucleotides, the CDR3 is TGCGCCAGCAGTGAGAGGTCGGTGGCCACAGATACGCAGTATTTT. Translating it yields CASSERSVATDTQYF.

The sample holds many counts of this clonotype. The rearrangement joins TRBV4-3 to TRBJ2-5; D unresolved. V was cut by 4 bases and J by 2 bases, with 14 bases left in between. This CDR3 contains 15 residues. Germline CDR1 LGHNA, CDR2 YSLEER. The CDR3 sequence: CASSPKPSPQETQYF. The CDR3 coding sequence is TGCGCCAGCAGCCCAAAACCTTCTCCTCAAGAGACCCAGTACTTC.

In this sample, this clonotype turned up a few times. V is TRBV9 and J is TRBJ2-7; 7 bases line up with TRBD1. CDR1 SGDLS and CDR2 YYNGEE come from the germline V gene. CDR3 length equals 14 residues. Trimming removed 4 bases from V and 3 bases from J; junction bases left unmatched: 7. The CDR3 here is CASSPETGLYEQYF. In DNA form, the CDR3 reads TGTGCCAGCAGCCCGGAGACAGGGCTCTACGAGCAGTACTTC. Full variable domain (missing parts from reference TRBV9 and TRBJ2-7): DSGVTQTPKHLITATGQRVTLRCSPRSGDLSVYWYQQSLDQGLQFLIQYYNGEERAKGNILERFSAQQFPDLHSELNLSSLELGDSALYFCASSPETGLYEQYFGPGTRLTVT.

Note on this clonotype: This is likely a read error, given that the CDR3 carries no conserved phenylalanine or tryptophan at its end. The genes are TRBV6-5 and TRBJ2-1; no reliable D call. CDR1 and CDR2 (germline): MNHEY, SVGAGI. The CDR3 loop spans 11 amino acids. The V end lost 0 bases, the J end lost 12 bases, and 6 bases lay between the germline ends. DNA of the CDR3: TGTGCCAGCAGTTACTCCGGGTCGCAGTTCTGC. Translated, it gives CASSYSGSQFC.

The table lists this clonotype with a few counts. This chain links TRBV5-1 with TRBJ2-1; D is possibly TRBD1 (6 bases). Germline-derived CDR1 and CDR2 are SGHRS and YFSETQ. The CDR3 covers 13 residues. Trimming removed 4 bases from V and 13 bases from J, with 18 bases in between. The CDR3 reads CASSPEGVQSQFF. The CDR3 DNA reads TGCGCCAGCAGCCCCGAGGGGGTCCAATCCCAGTTCTTC.